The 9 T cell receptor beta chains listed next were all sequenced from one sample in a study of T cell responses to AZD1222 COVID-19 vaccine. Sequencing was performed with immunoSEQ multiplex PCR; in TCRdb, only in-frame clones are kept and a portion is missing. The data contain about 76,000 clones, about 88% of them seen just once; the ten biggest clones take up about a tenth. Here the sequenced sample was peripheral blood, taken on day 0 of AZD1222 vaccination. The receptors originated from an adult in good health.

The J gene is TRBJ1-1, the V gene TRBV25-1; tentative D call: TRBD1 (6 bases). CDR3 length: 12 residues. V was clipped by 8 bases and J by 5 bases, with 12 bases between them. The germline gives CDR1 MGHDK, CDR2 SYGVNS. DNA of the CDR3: TGTGCCAGCGTAAGGGGGGGGACTGAAGCTTTCTTT. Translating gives CASVRGGTEAFF.

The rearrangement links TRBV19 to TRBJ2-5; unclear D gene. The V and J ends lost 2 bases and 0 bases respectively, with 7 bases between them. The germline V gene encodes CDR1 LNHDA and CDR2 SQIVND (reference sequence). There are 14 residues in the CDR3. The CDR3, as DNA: TGTGCCAGTAGTATATCCAGAAACCAAGAGACCCAGTACTTC. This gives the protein CASSISRNQETQYF.

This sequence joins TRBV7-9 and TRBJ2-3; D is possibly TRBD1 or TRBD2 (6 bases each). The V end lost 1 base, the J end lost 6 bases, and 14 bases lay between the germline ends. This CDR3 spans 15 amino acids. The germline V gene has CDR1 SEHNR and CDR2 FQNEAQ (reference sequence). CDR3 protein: CASSLVRGLVDTQYF. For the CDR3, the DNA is TGTGCCAGCAGCTTAGTCCGGGGGCTAGTGGATACGCAGTATTTT.

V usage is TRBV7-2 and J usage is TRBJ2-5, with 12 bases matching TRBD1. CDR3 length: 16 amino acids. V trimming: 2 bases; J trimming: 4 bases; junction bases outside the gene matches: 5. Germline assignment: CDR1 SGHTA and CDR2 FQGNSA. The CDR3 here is CASSLRDRGLGETQYF. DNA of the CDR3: TGTGCCAGCAGCTTACGGGACAGGGGGCTGGGAGAGACCCAGTACTTC. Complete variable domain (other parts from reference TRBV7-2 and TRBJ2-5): GAGVSQSPSNKVTEKGKDVELRCDPISGHTALYWYRQSLGQGLEFLIYFQGNSAPDKSGLPSDRFSAERTGGSVSTLTIQRTQQEDSAVYLCASSLRDRGLGETQYFGPGTRLLVL.

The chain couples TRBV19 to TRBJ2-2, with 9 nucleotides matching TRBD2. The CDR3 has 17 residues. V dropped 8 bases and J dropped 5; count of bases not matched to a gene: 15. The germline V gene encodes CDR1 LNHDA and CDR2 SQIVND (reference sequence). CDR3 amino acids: CASAVASSGAGTGELFF. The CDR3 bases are TGTGCCAGTGCAGTTGCGTCTAGCGGGGCGGGGACCGGGGAGCTGTTTTTT.

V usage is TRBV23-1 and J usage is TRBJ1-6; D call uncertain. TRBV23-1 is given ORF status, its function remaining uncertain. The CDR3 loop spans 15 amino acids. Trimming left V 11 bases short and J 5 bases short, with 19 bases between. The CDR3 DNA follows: TGCGCCGGAACAATATGGAAGGGTCATAATTCACCCCTCCACTTT. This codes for CAGTIWKGHNSPLHF.

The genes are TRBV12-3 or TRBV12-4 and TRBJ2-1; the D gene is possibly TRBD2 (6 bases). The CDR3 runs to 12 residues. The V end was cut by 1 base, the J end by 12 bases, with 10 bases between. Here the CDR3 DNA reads TGTGCCAGCAGTTTAGGGGGACTGGGGCAGTTCTTC. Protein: CASSLGGLGQFF.

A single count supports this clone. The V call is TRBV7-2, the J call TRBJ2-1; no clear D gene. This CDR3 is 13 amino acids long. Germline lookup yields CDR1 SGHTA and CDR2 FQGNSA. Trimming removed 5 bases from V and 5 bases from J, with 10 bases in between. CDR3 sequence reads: CASSPSFDNEQFF. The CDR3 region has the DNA TGTGCCAGCAGCCCATCTTTTGACAATGAGCAGTTCTTC.

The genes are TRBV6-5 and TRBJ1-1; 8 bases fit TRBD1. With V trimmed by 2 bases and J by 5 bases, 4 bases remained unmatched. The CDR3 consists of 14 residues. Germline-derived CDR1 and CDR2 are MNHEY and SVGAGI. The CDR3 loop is CASSYGQGVTEAFF. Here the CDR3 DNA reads TGTGCCAGCAGTTACGGACAGGGAGTAACTGAAGCTTTCTTT.